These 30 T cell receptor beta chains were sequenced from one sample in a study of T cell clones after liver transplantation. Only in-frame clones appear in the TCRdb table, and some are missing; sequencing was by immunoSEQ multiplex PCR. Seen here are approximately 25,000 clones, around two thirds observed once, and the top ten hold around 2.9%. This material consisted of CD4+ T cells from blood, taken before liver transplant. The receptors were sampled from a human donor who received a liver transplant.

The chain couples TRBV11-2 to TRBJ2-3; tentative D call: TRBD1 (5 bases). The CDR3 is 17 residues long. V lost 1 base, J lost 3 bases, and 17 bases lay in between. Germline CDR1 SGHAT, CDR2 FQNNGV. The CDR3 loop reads CASSLGAGPAATDTQYF. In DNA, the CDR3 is TGTGCCAGCAGCTTAGGGGCAGGGCCCGCGGCGACAGATACGCAGTATTTT.

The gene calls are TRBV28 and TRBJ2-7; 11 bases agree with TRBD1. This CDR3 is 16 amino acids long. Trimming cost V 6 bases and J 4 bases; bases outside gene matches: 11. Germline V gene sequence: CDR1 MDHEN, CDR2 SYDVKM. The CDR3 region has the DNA TGTGCCAGCAGCCTGTCTCCTGGGACAGGGGGTTACGAGCAGTACTTC. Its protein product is CASSLSPGTGGYEQYF.

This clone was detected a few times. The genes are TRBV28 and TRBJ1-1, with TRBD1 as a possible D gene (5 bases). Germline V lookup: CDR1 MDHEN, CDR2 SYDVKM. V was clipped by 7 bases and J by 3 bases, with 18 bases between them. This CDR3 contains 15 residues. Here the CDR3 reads CASNLLGAGDTEAFF. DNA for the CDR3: TGTGCCAGCAACTTGCTTGGGGCTGGGGACACTGAAGCTTTCTTT.

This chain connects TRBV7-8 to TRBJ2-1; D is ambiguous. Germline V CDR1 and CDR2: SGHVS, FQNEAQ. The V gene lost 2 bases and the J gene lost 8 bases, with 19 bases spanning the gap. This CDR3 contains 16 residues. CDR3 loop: CASSLMQTPGLYEQFF. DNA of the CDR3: TGTGCCAGCAGCTTAATGCAGACTCCCGGTCTGTATGAGCAGTTCTTC.

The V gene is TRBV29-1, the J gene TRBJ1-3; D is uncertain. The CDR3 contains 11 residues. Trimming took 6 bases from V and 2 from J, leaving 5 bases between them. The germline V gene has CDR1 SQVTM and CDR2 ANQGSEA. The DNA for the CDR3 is TGCAGCGTCCAGACTGGAAACACCATATATTTT. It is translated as CSVQTGNTIYF.

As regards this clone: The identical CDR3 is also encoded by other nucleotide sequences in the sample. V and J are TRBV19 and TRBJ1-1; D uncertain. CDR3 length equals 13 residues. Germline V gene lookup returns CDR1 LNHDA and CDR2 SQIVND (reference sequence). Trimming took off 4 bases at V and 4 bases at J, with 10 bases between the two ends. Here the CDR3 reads CASSKQQSTEAFF. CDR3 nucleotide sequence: TGTGCCAGTAGTAAGCAGCAGAGCACTGAAGCTTTCTTT.

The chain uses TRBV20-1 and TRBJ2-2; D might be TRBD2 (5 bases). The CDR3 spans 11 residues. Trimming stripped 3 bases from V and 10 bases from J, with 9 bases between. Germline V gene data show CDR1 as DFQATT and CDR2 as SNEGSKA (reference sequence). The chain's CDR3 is CSASPGEELFF. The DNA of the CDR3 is TGCAGTGCTAGTCCCGGGGAGGAGCTGTTTTTT.

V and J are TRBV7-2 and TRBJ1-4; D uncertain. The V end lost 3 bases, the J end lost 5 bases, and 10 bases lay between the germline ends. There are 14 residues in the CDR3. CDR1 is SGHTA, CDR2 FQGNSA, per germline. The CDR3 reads CASSFSTRNEKLFF. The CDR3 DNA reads TGTGCCAGCAGCTTTTCTACCAGAAATGAAAAACTGTTTTTT.

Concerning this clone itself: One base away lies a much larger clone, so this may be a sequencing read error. The CDR3 coding sequence is TGTGCCAGCAGCCAAGAGAGGGCCACTGAAGCTTTCTTT. Translation gives CASSQERATEAFF. This chain uses TRBV21-1 with TRBJ1-1. TRBV21-1 is annotated as a pseudogene. This CDR3 contains 13 residues.

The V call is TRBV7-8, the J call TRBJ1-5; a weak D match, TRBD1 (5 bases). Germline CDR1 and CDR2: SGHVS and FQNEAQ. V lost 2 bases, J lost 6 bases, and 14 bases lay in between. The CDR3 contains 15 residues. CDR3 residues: CASSLFRDTSQPQHF. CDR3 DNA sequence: TGTGCCAGCAGCTTATTCAGGGATACGAGTCAGCCCCAGCATTTT.

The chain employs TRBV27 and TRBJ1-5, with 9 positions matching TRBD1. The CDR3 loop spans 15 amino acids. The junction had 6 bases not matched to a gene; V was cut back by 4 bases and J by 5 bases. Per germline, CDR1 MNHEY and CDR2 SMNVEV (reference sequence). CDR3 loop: CASSSRDRVDQPQHF. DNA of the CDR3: TGTGCCAGCAGTTCCAGGGACAGGGTAGATCAGCCCCAGCATTTT.

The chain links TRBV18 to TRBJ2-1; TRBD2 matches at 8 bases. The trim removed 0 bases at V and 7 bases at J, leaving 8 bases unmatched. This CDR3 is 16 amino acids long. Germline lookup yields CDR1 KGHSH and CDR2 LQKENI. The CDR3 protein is CASSPPNGRALNEQFF. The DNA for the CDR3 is TGTGCCAGCTCACCACCTAACGGGAGGGCTCTAAATGAGCAGTTCTTC.

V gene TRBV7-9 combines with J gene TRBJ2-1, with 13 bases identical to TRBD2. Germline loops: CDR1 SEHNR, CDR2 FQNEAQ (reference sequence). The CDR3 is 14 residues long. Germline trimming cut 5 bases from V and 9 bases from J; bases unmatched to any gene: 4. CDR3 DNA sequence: TGTGCCAGCAGCCCGGGACTAGCGGGATCTGAGCAGTTCTTC. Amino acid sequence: CASSPGLAGSEQFF.

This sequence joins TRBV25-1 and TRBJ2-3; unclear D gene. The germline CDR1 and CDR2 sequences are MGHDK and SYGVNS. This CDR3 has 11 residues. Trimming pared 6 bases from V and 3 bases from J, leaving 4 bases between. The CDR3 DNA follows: TGTGCCAGCAGGGGTACAGATACGCAGTATTTT. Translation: CASRGTDTQYF.

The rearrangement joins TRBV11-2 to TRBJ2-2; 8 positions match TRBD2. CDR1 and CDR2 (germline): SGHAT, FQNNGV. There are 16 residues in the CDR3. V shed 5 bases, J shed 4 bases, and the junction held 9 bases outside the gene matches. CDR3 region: CASSPVGLAGTGELFF. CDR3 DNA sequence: TGTGCCAGCAGCCCCGTCGGGCTAGCGGGCACCGGGGAGCTGTTTTTT.

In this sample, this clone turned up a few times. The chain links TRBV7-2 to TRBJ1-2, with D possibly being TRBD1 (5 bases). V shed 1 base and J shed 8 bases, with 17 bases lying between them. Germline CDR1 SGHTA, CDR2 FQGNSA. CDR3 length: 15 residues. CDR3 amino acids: CASSLDSGRESGYTF. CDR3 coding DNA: TGTGCCAGCAGCTTAGATTCGGGCAGGGAAAGCGGCTACACCTTC.

DNA of the CDR3: TGCGCCAGCAGCTTGGCGGCAGACTCTGGAAACACCATATATTTT. Its protein is CASSLAADSGNTIYF. The chain carries TRBV5-1 and TRBJ1-3; no clear D. V was shortened by 0 bases and J by 0 bases, with 7 bases between the two germline ends. Per germline, CDR1 SGHRS and CDR2 YFSETQ. The length of the CDR3 is 15 residues. The variable domain in full, completed from reference TRBV5-1 and TRBJ1-3, reads KAGVTQTPRYLIKTRGQQVTLSCSPISGHRSVSWYQQTPGQGLQFLFEYFSETQRNKGNFPGRFSGRQFSNSRSEMNVSTLELGDSALYLCASSLAADSGNTIYFGEGSWLTVV.

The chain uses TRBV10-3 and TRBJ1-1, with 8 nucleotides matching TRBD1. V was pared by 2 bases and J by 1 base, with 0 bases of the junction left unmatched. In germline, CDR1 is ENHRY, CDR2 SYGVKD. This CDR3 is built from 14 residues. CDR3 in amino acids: CAISEGQGNTEAFF. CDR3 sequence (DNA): TGTGCCATCAGTGAGGGACAGGGGAACACTGAAGCTTTCTTT.

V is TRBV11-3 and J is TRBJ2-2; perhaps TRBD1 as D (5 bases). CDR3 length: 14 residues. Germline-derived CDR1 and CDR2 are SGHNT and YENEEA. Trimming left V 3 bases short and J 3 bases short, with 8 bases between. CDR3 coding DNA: TGTGCCAGCAGCTTCGGACAATACACCGGGGAGCTGTTTTTT. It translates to CASSFGQYTGELFF. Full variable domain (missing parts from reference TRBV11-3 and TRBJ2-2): EAGVVQSPRYKIIEKKQPVAFWCNPISGHNTLYWYLQNLGQGPELLIRYENEEAVDDSQLPKDRFSAERLKGVDSTLKIQPAELGDSAVYLCASSFGQYTGELFFGEGSRLTVL.

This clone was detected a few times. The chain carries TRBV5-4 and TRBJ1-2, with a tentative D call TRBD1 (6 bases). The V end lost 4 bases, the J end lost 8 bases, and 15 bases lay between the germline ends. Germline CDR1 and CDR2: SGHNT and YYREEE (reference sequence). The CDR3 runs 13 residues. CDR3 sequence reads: CASSLTGDAGYTF. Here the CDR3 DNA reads TGTGCCAGCAGCCTGACAGGTGACGCCGGCTACACCTTC.

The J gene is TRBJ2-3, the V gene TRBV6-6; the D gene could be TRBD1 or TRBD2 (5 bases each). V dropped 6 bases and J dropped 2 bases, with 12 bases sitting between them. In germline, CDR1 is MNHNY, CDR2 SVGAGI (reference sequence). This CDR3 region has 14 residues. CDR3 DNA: TGTGCCAGCAGCCAGCCCGGGACCACAGATACGCAGTATTTT. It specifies CASSQPGTTDTQYF.

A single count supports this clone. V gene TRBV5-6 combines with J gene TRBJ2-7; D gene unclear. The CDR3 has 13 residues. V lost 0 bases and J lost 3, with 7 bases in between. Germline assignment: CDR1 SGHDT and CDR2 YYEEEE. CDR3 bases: TGTGCCAGCAGCTTGGGGCAGCTCTACGAGCAGTACGTC. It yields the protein CASSLGQLYEQYV.

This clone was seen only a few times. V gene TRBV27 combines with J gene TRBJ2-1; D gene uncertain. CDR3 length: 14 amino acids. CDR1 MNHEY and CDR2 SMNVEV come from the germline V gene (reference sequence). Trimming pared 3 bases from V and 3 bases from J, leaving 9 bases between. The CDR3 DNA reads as TGTGCCAGCAGTTTTCGAGATAGCTACAATGAGCAGTTCTTC. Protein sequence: CASSFRDSYNEQFF.

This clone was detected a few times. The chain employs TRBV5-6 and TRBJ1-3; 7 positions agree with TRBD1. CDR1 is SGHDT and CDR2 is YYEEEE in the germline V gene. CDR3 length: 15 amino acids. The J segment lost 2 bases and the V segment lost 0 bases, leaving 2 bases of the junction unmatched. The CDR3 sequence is CASSLGQGAGNTIYF. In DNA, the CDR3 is TGTGCCAGCAGCTTGGGGCAGGGGGCTGGAAACACCATATATTTT.

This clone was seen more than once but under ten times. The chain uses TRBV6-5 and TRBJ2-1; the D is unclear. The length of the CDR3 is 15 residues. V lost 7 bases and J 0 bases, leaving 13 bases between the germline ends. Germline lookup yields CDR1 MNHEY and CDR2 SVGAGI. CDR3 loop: CASKEGLGSYNEQFF. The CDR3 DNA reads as TGTGCCAGCAAGGAAGGGTTGGGCTCCTACAATGAGCAGTTCTTC.

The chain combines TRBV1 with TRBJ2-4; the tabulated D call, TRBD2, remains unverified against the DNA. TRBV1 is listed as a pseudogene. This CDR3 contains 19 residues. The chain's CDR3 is CTSSQDRRGPTLAKNIQYF. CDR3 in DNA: TGCACCAGCAGCCAAGATCGGCGGGGGCCGACTCTAGCCAAAAACATTCAGTACTTC.

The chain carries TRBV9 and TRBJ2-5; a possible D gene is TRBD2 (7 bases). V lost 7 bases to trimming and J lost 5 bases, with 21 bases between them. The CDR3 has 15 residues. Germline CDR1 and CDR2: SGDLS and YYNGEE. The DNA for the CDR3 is TGTGCCAGCGCCGGGGGGACACTCGGCCTGGAGACCCAGTACTTC. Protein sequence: CASAGGTLGLETQYF.

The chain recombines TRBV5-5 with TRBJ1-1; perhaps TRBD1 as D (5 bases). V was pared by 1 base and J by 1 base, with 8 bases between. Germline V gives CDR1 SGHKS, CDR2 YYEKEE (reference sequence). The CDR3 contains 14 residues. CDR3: CASSLWGRNTEAFF. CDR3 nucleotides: TGTGCCAGCAGCTTGTGGGGCAGGAACACTGAAGCTTTCTTT.

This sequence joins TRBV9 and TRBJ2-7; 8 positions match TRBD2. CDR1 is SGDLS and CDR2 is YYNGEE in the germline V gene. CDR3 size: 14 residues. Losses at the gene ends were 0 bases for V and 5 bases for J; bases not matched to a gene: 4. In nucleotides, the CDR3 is TGTGCCAGCAGCGTAGGACTAGCGACCGACGAGCAGTACTTC. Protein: CASSVGLATDEQYF. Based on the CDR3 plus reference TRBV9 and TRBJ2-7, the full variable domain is DSGVTQTPKHLITATGQRVTLRCSPRSGDLSVYWYQQSLDQGLQFLIQYYNGEERAKGNILERFSAQQFPDLHSELNLSSLELGDSALYFCASSVGLATDEQYFGPGTRLTVT.

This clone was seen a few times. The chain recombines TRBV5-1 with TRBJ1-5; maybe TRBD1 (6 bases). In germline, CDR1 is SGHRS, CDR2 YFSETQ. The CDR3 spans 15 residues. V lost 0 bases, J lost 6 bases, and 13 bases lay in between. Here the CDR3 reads CASSLEGHLGQPQHF. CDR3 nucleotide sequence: TGCGCCAGCAGCTTGGAGGGACATCTGGGTCAGCCCCAGCATTTT.